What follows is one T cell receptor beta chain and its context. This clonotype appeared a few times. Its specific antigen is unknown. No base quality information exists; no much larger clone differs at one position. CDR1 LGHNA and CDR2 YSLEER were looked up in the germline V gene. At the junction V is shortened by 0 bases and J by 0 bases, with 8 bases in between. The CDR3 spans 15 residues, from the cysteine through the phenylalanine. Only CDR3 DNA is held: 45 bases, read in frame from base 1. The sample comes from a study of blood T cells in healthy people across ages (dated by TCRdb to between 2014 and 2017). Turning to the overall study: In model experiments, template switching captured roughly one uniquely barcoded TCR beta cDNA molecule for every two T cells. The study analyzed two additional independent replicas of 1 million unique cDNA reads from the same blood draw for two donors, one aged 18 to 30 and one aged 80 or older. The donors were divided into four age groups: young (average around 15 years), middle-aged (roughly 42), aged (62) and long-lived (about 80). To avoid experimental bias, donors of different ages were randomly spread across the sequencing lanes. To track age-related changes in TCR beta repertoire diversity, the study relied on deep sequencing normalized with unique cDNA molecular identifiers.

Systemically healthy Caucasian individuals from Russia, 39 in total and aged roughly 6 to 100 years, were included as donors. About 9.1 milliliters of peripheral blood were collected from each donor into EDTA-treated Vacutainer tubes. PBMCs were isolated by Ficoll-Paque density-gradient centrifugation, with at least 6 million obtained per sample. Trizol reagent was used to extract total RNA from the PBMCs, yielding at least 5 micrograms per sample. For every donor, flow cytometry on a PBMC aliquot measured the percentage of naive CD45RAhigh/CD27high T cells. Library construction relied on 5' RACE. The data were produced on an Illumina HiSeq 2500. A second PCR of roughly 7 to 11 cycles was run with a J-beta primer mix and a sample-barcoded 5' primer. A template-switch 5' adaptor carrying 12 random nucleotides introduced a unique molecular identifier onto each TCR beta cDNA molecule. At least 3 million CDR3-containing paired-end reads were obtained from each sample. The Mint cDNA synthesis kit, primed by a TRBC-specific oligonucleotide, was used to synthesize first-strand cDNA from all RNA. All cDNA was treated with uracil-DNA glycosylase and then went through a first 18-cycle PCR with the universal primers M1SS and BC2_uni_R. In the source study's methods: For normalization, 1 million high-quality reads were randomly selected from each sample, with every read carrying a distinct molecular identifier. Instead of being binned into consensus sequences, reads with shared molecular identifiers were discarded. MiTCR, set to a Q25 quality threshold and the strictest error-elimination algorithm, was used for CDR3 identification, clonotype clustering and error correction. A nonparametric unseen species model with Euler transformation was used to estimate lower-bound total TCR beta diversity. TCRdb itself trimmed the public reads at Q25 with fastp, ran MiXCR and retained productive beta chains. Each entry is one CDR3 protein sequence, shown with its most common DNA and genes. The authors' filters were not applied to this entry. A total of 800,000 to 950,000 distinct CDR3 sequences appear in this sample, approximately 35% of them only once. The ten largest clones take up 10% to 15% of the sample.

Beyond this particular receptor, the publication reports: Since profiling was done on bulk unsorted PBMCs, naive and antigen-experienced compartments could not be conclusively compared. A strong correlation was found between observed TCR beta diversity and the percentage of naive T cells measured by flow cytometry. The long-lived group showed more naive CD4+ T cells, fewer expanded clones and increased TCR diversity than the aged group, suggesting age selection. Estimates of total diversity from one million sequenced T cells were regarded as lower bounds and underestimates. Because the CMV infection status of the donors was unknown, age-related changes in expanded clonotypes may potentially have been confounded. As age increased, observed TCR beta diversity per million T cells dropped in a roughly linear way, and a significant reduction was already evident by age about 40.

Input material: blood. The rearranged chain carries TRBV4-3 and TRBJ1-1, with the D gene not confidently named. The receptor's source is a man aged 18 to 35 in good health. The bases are TGCGCCAGCAGCCAAGAAAACGCCTTGAACACTGAAGCTTTCTTT. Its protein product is CASSQENALNTEAFF.